This T cell receptor beta chain was captured by sequencing in a study of OX40 agonist ivuxolimab in advanced cancers. Generated by immunoSEQ multiplex PCR, the TCRdb table keeps only in-frame clones and is missing some. This table has 28,000 or so clones, 90% to 95% appearing once. CDR3 length equals 11 residues. CDR1 and CDR2 from the germline V gene are LNHDA and SQIVND (reference sequence). With 9 bases removed from V and 2 bases from J, the gap between germline ends came to 6 bases. Sequencing was performed on CD4+ or CD8+ T cells sorted from blood, taken in a trial of the OX40 agonist ivuxolimab. This rearrangement joins TRBV19 to TRBJ2-3; D is uncertain. This TCR came from an adult with an advanced solid tumor such as melanoma, head and neck, liver or kidney cancer. CDR3 protein: CASSYTDTQYF. The DNA of the CDR3 is TGTGCCAGCTCTTACACAGATACGCAGTATTTT.